Here is one T cell receptor beta chain with its context. Antigen unknown. The CDR3 loop spans 14 amino acids. J lost 5 bases, V lost 3 bases, and 5 bases had no gene match. Germline V lookup: CDR1 MGHDK, CDR2 SYGVNS. These data originate in a study of cytomegalovirus exposure and HLA in healthy donors. Regarding the study as a whole: A few chains tied to CMV proved CMV antigen-specific in vitro. Links to common viral pathogens appeared, in a later analysis, for several of the most significant clusters. An analysis that was carried out later associated 15,000 to 20,000 TCR beta sequences with HLA alleles at 0.05 false discovery rate. Later examination showed HLA-associated TCR beta chains had greater clonal expansion than equally common others.

A multiplex PCR was run with 60 Vbeta primers and 13 Jbeta primers. Repertoires were generated with immunoSEQ multiplex PCR, while TCRdb's copy carries only in-frame clones and drops some. This table holds 130,000 to 150,000 clones, about 80% found once. The chain is built from TRBV25-1 and TRBJ2-5; 8 bases are shared with TRBD1. The TCR was taken from a man aged 35-49 years in good health and CMV-seronegative. The sample comprised PBMCs. CDR3 region: CASSERTGKETQYF. Written as DNA, the CDR3 is TGTGCCAGCAGTGAGCGGACAGGGAAGGAGACCCAGTACTTC.